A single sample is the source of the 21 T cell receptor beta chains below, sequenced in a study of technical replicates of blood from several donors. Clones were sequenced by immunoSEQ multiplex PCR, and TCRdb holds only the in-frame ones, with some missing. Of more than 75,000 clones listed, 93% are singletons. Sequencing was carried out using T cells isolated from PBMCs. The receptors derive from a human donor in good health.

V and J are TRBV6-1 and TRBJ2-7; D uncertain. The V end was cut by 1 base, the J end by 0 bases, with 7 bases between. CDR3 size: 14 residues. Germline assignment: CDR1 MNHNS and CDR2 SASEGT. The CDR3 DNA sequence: TGTGCCAGCAGTGAAGACCTAAGCTCCTACGAGCAGTACTTC. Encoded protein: CASSEDLSSYEQYF.

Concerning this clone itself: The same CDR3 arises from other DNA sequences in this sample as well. CDR3 in DNA: TGTGCCAGTAGTATAGCAGCGGGTCCCAACACTGAAGCTTTCTTT. This codes for CASSIAAGPNTEAFF. The chain carries TRBV19 and TRBJ1-1; D is unresolved. The CDR3 is 15 amino acids. Trimming cost V 1 base and J 2 bases, with 11 bases left between them. Looked up from germline, CDR1 is LNHDA and CDR2 is SQIVND (reference sequence).

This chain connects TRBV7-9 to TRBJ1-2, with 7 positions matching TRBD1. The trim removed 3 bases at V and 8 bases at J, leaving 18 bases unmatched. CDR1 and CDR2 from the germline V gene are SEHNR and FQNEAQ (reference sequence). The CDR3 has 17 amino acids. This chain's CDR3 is CASSFRGGGLKGRGYTF. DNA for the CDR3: TGTGCCAGCAGCTTCAGAGGGGGCGGACTGAAAGGACGGGGCTACACCTTC.

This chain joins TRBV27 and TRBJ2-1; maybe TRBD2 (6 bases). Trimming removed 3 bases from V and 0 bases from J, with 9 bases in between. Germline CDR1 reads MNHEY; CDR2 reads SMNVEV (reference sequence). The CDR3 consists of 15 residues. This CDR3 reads CASSLGGSSYNEQFF. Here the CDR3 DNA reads TGTGCCAGCAGTTTGGGGGGAAGCTCCTACAATGAGCAGTTCTTC.

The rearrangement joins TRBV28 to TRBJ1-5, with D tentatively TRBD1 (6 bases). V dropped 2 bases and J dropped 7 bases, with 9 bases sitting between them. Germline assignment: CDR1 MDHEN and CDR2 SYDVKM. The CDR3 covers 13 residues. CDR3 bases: TGTGCCAGCAGTTTAATGAGGGGGCAGCCCCAGCATTTT. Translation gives CASSLMRGQPQHF. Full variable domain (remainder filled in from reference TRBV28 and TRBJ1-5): DVKVTQSSRYLVKRTGEKVFLECVQDMDHENMFWYRQDPGLGLRLIYFSYDVKMKEKGDIPEGYSVSREKKERFSLILESASTNQTSMYLCASSLMRGQPQHFGDGTRLSIL.

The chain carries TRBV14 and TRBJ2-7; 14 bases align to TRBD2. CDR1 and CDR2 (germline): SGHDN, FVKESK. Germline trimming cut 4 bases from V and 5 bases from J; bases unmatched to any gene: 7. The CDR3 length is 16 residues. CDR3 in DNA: TGTGCCAGCAGCCGACTAGCGGGAGGGCCTGCCCACGAGCAGTACTTC. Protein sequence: CASSRLAGGPAHEQYF.

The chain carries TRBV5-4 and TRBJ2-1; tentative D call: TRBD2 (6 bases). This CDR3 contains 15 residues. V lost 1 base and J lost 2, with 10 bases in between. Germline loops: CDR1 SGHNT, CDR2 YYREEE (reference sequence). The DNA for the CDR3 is TGTGCCAGCAGCTTGTCAGGGAGGACCTACAATGAGCAGTTCTTC. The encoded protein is CASSLSGRTYNEQFF.

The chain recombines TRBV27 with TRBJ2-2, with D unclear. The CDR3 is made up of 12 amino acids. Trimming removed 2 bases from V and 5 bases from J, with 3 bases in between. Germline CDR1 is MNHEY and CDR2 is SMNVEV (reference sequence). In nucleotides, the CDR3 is TGTGCCAGCAGTTTACGTACCGGGGAGCTGTTTTTT. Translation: CASSLRTGELFF.

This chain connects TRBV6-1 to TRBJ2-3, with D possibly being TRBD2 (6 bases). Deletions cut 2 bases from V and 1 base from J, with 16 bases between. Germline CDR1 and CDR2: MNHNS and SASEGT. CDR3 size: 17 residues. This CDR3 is CASSESFGGGRTDTQYF. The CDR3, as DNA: TGTGCCAGCAGTGAAAGTTTCGGGGGAGGACGCACAGATACGCAGTATTTT.

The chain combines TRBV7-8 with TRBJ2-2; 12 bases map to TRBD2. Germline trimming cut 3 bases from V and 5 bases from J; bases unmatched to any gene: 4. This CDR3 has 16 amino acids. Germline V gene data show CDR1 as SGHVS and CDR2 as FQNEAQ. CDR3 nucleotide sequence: TGTGCCAGCAGCTTCCGGACTAGCGGGATTACCGGGGAGCTGTTTTTT. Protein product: CASSFRTSGITGELFF. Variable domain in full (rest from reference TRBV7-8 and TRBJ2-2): GAGVSQSPRYKVAKRGQDVALRCDPISGHVSLFWYQQALGQGPEFLTYFQNEAQLDKSGLPSDRFFAERPEGSVSTLKIQRTQQEDSAVYLCASSFRTSGITGELFFGEGSRLTVL.

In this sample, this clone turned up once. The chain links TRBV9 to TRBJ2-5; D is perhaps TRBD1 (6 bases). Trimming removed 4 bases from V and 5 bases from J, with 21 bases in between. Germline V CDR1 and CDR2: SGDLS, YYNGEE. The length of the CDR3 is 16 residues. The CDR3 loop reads CASSHTPLTGGETQYF. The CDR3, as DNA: TGTGCCAGCAGCCACACCCCCCTGACAGGCGGGGAGACCCAGTACTTC.

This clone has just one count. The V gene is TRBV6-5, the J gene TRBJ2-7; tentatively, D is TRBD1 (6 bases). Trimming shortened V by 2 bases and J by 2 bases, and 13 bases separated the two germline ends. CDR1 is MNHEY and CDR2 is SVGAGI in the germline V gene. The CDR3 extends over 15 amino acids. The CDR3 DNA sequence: TGTGCCAGCAGTTACACTACAGGGTCCGCCTACGAGCAGTACTTC. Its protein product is CASSYTTGSAYEQYF.

DNA of the CDR3: TGCGCCAGCAGCGAGGGTACCGGGGCCAACGTCCTGACTTTC. Its translation is CASSEGTGANVLTF. The chain links TRBV5-1 to TRBJ2-6; a weak D match, TRBD2 (5 bases). The CDR3 totals 14 residues. V was trimmed by 4 bases and J by 4 bases, leaving 9 bases between them. Per germline, CDR1 SGHRS and CDR2 YFSETQ. Complete variable domain (other parts from reference TRBV5-1 and TRBJ2-6): KAGVTQTPRYLIKTRGQQVTLSCSPISGHRSVSWYQQTPGQGLQFLFEYFSETQRNKGNFPGRFSGRQFSNSRSEMNVSTLELGDSALYLCASSEGTGANVLTFGAGSRLTVL.

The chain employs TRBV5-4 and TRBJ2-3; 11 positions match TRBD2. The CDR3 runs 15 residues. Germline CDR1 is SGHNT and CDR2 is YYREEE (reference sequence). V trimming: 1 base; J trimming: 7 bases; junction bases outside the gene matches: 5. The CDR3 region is CASSLPGTSGHTQYF. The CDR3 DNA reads TGTGCCAGCAGCTTGCCCGGGACTAGCGGCCATACGCAGTATTTT. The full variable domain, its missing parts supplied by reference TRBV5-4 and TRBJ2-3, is ETGVTQSPTHLIKTRGQQVTLRCSSQSGHNTVSWYQQALGQGPQFIFQYYREEENGRGNFPPRFSGLQFPNYSSELNVNALELDDSALYLCASSLPGTSGHTQYFGPGTRLTVL.

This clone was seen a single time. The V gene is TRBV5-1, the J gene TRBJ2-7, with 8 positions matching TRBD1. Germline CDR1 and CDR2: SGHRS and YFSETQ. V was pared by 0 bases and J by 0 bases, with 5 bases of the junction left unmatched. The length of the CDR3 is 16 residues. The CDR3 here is CASSLASGGGSYEQYF. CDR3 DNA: TGCGCCAGCAGCTTGGCCTCAGGGGGCGGCTCCTACGAGCAGTACTTC.

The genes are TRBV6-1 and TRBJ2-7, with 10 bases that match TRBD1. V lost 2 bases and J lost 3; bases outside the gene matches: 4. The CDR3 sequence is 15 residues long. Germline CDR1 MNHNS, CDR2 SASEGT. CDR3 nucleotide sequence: TGTGCCAGCAGTGAAACAGACAGGGGGCGCTACGAGCAGTACTTC. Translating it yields CASSETDRGRYEQYF.

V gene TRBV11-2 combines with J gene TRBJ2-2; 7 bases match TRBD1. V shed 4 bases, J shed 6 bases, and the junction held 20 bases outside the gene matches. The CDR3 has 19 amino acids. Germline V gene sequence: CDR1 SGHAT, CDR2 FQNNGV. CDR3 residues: CASSSPSPRQGKGAGELFF. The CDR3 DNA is TGTGCCAGCAGCTCACCCTCCCCTAGACAGGGCAAAGGCGCCGGGGAGCTGTTTTTT.

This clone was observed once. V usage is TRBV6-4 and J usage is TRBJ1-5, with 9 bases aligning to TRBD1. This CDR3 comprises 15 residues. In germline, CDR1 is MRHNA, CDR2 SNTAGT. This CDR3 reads CADEGDRVSNQPQHF. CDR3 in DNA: TGTGCAGATGAAGGGGACAGGGTGTCCAATCAGCCCCAGCATTTT.

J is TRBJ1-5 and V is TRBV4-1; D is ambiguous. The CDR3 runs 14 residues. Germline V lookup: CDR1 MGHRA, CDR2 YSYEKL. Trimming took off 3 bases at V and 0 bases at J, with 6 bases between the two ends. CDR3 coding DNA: TGCGCCAGCAGCCAGCGGAATAGCAATCAGCCCCAGCATTTT. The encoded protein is CASSQRNSNQPQHF.

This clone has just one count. The CDR3 protein is CASSLALEAFF. Here the CDR3 DNA reads TGTGCCAGCAGTTTGGCCCTTGAAGCTTTCTTT. The gene calls are TRBV28 and TRBJ1-1; no firm D call. Looked up from germline, CDR1 is MDHEN and CDR2 is SYDVKM. Trimming removed 3 bases at V and 7 bases at J, with 6 bases between. This CDR3 is built from 11 residues.

The CDR3 DNA reads TGCGCCAGCAGTGAAAGGGGCAGGAGCTCCTACGAGCAGTACTTC. This translates into CASSERGRSSYEQYF. The chain links TRBV10-1 to TRBJ2-7; the D gene is possibly TRBD1 (5 bases). There are 15 residues in the CDR3. V lost 3 bases and J lost 0, with 12 bases in between. Germline CDR1 WNHNN, CDR2 SYGVQD (reference sequence).